This passage covers 3 T cell receptor beta chains from one sample sequenced in a study of cytomegalovirus exposure and HLA in healthy donors (dated by TCRdb to the late 2010s). The method was the immunoSEQ multiplex PCR assay. The multiplex PCR relied on a mix of 60 forward primers for TCR Vbeta segments and 13 reverse primers for TCR Jbeta segments. TCRdb's version of the immuneACCESS table is confined to in-frame rearrangements and falls short of the full clone set. An unresolved V gene accounts for under half of the shortfall where checked; the remainder is of unknown origin. The table kept for this sample lists about 130,000 clones. The top ten constitute 1.5% to 2% of the sample. The sequencing sample was made of PBMCs. Receptors originate from a man aged 18-30 years in good health and CMV-seronegative.

Points on this clone: Different DNA sequences within this sample yield the same CDR3. The rearrangement uses TRBV7-2 and TRBJ1-1; D is unresolved. Trimming took 3 bases from V and 2 from J, leaving 7 bases between them. This CDR3 has 13 residues. Germline V lookup: CDR1 SGHTA, CDR2 FQGNSA. The CDR3 DNA is TGTGCCAGCAGCTTGACGGGAAACACTGAAGCTTTCTTT. This codes for CASSLTGNTEAFF.

The chain recombines TRBV11-3 with TRBJ1-2, with 10 bases identical to TRBD1. The junction had 8 bases not matched to a gene; V was cut back by 5 bases and J by 5 bases. The CDR3 sequence is 15 residues long. CDR1 SGHNT and CDR2 YENEEA come from the germline V gene. The CDR3 here is CASSDPGTGAYGYTF. The CDR3 nucleotides are TGTGCCAGCAGCGACCCCGGGACAGGGGCGTATGGCTACACCTTC.

The chain recombines TRBV6-6 with TRBJ1-3; a possible D gene is TRBD1 (5 bases). Germline V gene sequence: CDR1 MNHNY, CDR2 SVGAGI (reference sequence). The length of the CDR3 is 15 residues. Trimming pared 0 bases from V and 8 bases from J, leaving 14 bases between. For the CDR3, the DNA is TGTGCCAGCAGTTACTCCCAGGGTGTTGGGGACACCATATATTTT. This encodes CASSYSQGVGDTIYF.